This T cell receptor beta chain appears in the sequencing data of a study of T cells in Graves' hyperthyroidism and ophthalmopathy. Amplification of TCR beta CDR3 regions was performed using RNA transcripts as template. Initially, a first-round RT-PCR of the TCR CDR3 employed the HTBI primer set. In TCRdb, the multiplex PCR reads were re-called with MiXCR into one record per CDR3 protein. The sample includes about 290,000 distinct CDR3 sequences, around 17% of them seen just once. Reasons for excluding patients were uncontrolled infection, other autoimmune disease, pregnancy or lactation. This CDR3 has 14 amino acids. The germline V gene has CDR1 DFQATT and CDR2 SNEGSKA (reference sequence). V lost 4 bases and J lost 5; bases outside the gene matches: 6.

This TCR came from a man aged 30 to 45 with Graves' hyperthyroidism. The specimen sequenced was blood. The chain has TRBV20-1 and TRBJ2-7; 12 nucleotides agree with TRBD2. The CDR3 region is CSANLAGGSDEQYF. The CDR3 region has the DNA TGCAGTGCTAACCTAGCGGGAGGGTCAGACGAGCAGTACTTC.